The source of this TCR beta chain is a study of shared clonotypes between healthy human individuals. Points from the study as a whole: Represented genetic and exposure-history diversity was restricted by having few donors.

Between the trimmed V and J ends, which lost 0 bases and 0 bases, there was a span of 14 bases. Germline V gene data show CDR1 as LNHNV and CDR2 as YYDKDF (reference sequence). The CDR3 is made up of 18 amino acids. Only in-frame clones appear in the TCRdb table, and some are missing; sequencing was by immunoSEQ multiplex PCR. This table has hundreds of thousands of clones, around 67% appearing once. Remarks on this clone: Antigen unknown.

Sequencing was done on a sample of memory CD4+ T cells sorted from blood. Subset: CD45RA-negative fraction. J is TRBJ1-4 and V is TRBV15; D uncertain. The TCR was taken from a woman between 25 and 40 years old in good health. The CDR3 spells CATSRDAAADATNEKLFF. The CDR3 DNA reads TGTGCCACCAGCAGAGACGCGGCAGCTGATGCAACTAATGAAAAACTGTTTTTT.